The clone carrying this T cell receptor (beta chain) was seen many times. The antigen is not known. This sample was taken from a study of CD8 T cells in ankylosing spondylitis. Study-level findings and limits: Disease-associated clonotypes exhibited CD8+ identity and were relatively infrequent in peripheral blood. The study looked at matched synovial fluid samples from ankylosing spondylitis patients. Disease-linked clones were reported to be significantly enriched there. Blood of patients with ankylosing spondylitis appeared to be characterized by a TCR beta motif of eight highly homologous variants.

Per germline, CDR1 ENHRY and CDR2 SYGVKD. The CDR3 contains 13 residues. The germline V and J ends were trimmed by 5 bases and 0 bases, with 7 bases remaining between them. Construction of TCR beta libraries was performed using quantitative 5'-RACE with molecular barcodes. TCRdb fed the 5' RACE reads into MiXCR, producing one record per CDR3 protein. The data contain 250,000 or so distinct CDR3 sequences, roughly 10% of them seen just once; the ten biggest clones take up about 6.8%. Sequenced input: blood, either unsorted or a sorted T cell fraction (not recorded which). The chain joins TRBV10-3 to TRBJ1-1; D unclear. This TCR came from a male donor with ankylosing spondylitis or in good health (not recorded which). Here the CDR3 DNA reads TGTGCCATCAGTCGGGAAATGAACACTGAAGCTTTCTTT. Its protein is CAISREMNTEAFF.